Listed below are T cell receptor beta chains from one sample, sequenced in a study of shared clonotypes between healthy human individuals. Repertoires were generated with immunoSEQ multiplex PCR, while TCRdb's copy carries only in-frame clones and drops some. This table has around 430,000 clones, 75% to 85% appearing once. The sample taken for sequencing was PBMCs. Source of these receptors: a woman aged 40 to 55 in good health. Some clones in this sample may be carry-over from other donors' samples. Both conserved end residues are part of each CDR3. The D gene is left open where the match is weak. The size of a clone is reported for some rows only, either as once, few or many, or as a class for expanded clones.

j_call,v_call,d_call,clone_size,cdr3_nt,cdr3_aa
TRBJ2-7,TRBV7-2,TRBD1,NA,TGTGCCAGCAGCGCCGACAGGGGGCACTACGAGCAGTACTTC,CASSADRGHYEQYF
TRBJ2-1,TRBV5-1,TRBD2,NA,TGCGCCAGCAGCTTACTAGCGGGAGCAGGGAATGAGCAGTTCTTC,CASSLLAGAGNEQFF
TRBJ2-3,TRBV18,TRBD2,NA,TGTGCCAGCTCACTAGGACTAGCGGGAGTCACAGATACGCAGTATTTT,CASSLGLAGVTDTQYF
TRBJ2-1,TRBV4-1,NA,NA,TGCGCCAGCAGCCAAGATCTTTATGAGCAGTTCTTC,CASSQDLYEQFF
TRBJ1-3,TRBV9,NA,NA,TGTGCCAGCAGCGCGAACTCAGGGAGTGGAAACACCATATATTTT,CASSANSGSGNTIYF
TRBJ1-4,TRBV5-1,NA,NA,TGCGCCAGCAGCTTCACGGCTGCAACTAATGAAAAACTGTTTTTT,CASSFTAATNEKLFF
TRBJ2-2,TRBV2,NA,NA,TGTGCCAGCAGTCTTTATACCGGGGAGCTGTTTTTT,CASSLYTGELFF
TRBJ2-1,TRBV7-2,NA,once,TGTGCCAGCAGCTTAGAACGTTCGAATGAGCAGTTCTTC,CASSLERSNEQFF
TRBJ2-2,TRBV27,NA,NA,TGTGCCAGCAGCGGATCTTTCCCAGGGGAGCTGTTTTTT,CASSGSFPGELFF
TRBJ2-7,TRBV5-1,NA,NA,TGCGCCAGCAAACCGATGTACCCCCTGAGCTCCTACGAGCAGTACTTC,CASKPMYPLSSYEQYF
TRBJ2-2,TRBV19,TRBD1,NA,TGTGCCAGTAGTCCCGGGACAGGGAACACCGGGGAGCTGTTTTTT,CASSPGTGNTGELFF
TRBJ2-4,TRBV4-1,TRBD2,few,TGCGCCAGCAGCCAACTCCCCTCCCTCCCGGGTCGGGAGGGCAAAAACATTCAGTACTTC,CASSQLPSLPGREGKNIQYF
TRBJ2-7,TRBV11-2,TRBD2,many,TGTGCCAGCAGCTTAGGCGGGAGAAGCTACGAGCAGTACTTC,CASSLGGRSYEQYF
TRBJ2-7,TRBV4-1,NA,NA,TGCGCCAGCAGCCAAGAAACGGGAGCCTACGAGCAGTACTTC,CASSQETGAYEQYF
TRBJ2-5,TRBV19,NA,NA,TGTGCCAGTAACCGAGGTGGGGTGGAGGAGACCCAGTACTTC,CASNRGGVEETQYF
TRBJ1-3,TRBV5-1,NA,NA,TGCGCCAGCAGCTTGGTGGTATCAGGGGCGTCTGGAAACACCATATATTTT,CASSLVVSGASGNTIYF
TRBJ2-1,TRBV7-9,TRBD2,NA,TGTGCCAGCAGCTTAGAGCTAGCGGGAGGTAAACAGTTCTTC,CASSLELAGGKQFF
TRBJ2-7,TRBV2,TRBD1,NA,TGTGCCAGCAGCGTGGACAGGGAGATCTCCTACGAGCAGTACTTC,CASSVDREISYEQYF
TRBJ2-5,TRBV7-7,TRBD2,NA,TGTGCCAGCAGCGGGGGACTAGCGGGAGAGACCCAGTACTTC,CASSGGLAGETQYF
TRBJ2-7,TRBV6-5,TRBD1,few,TGTGCCAGCAGCCGGGACAGTACCTACGAGCAGTACTTC,CASSRDSTYEQYF
TRBJ1-2,TRBV20-1,NA,NA,TGCAGTGCCGGACCACCCGGGGGCTACGCCTTC,CSAGPPGGYAF
TRBJ1-4,TRBV27,NA,NA,TGTGCCAGCAGTTTGGCTTTTGCAACTAATGAAAAACTGTTTTTT,CASSLAFATNEKLFF
TRBJ2-1,TRBV6-1,TRBD2,NA,TGTGCCAGCAGTGAATTTTTAGGGGAGGGTAGGAATGAGCAGTTCTTC,CASSEFLGEGRNEQFF
TRBJ1-4,TRBV7-9,NA,NA,TGTGCCAGCAGCTTCTCACAGGGTAATGAAAAACTGTTTTTT,CASSFSQGNEKLFF
TRBJ2-2,TRBV5-1,NA,NA,TGCGCCAGCAGCTTGGTAAGGGACTCCGGGGAGCTGTTTTTT,CASSLVRDSGELFF
TRBJ2-3,TRBV7-9,NA,once,TGTGCCAGCAGCTTAACCCACAGGGTGGAAGATACGCAGTATTTT,CASSLTHRVEDTQYF
TRBJ2-7,TRBV6-5,NA,NA,TGTGCCAGCAGCTCCGCTGGTGGTTACGAGCAGTACTTC,CASSSAGGYEQYF
TRBJ1-5,TRBV2,NA,once,TGTGCCAGCAGTGCTCAAATGGACAGTACTAATCAGCCCCAGCATTTT,CASSAQMDSTNQPQHF
TRBJ1-2,TRBV5-4,NA,NA,TGTGCCAGCAGCCCAACGACCGGGGGCACCTATGGCTACACCTTC,CASSPTTGGTYGYTF
TRBJ2-3,TRBV10-2,NA,NA,TGCGCCAGCAGTGAAAGGAGCACAGATACGCAGTATTTT,CASSERSTDTQYF
TRBJ1-1,TRBV29-1,NA,NA,TGCAGCGTAGTTTTGAACACTGAAGCTTTCTTT,CSVVLNTEAFF
TRBJ2-5,TRBV19,NA,NA,TGTGCCAGTAGTATAGATGAGGTCCAAGAGACCCAGTACTTC,CASSIDEVQETQYF
TRBJ2-1,TRBV7-8,TRBD2,NA,TGTGCCAGCAGCCCTGGGAGGGTAGGGGTCACTCTTAACAATGAGCAGTTCTTC,CASSPGRVGVTLNNEQFF
TRBJ2-7,TRBV28,TRBD2,NA,TGTGCCAGCAGTTGGCAGCGGGAGATCTACGAGCAGTACTTC,CASSWQREIYEQYF
TRBJ2-3,TRBV9,NA,NA,TGTGCCAGCAGCGTAGTGGCTCTGTCAGATACGCAGTATTTT,CASSVVALSDTQYF
TRBJ2-7,TRBV28,NA,few,TGTGCCAGCAGTTTATCCCCCTGGGCGGTCGGAAGGTACGAGCAGTACTTC,CASSLSPWAVGRYEQYF
TRBJ2-5,TRBV5-1,NA,NA,TGCGCCAGCAGCAGGACTTACCAAGAGACCCAGTACTTC,CASSRTYQETQYF
TRBJ2-7,TRBV18,NA,NA,TGTGCCAGCTCCCCTGGACGGACCAGCCACGAGCAGTACTTC,CASSPGRTSHEQYF
TRBJ2-5,TRBV5-6,TRBD1,NA,TGTGCCAGCAGCTCGACAGGGTATGAGACCCAGTACTTC,CASSSTGYETQYF
TRBJ2-1,TRBV11-3,NA,NA,TGTGCCAGCAGCTTAGAACTAGGGGGCTACAATGAGCAGTTCTTC,CASSLELGGYNEQFF
TRBJ2-2,TRBV4-3,TRBD1,NA,TGCGCCAGCAGCCAAGGGACAGGGCACACCGGGGAGCTGTTTTTT,CASSQGTGHTGELFF
TRBJ2-1,TRBV19,TRBD2,NA,TGTGCCAGTACCGGACTAGCGGGAGGGCAGAGGCGGAATGAGCAGTTCTTC,CASTGLAGGQRRNEQFF
TRBJ1-5,TRBV2,NA,NA,TGTGCCAGCAGTGAGTTCAGTAATCAGCCCCAGCATTTT,CASSEFSNQPQHF
TRBJ2-7,TRBV4-2,NA,NA,TGTGCCAGCAGCCAAGTAATGGGGCGGCGGGAAAGGGCCGAGCAGTACTTC,CASSQVMGRRERAEQYF
TRBJ1-2,TRBV6-1,NA,NA,TGTGCCAGCAGTGAGGCAGGGTATGGCTACACCTTC,CASSEAGYGYTF
TRBJ2-1,TRBV27,TRBD2,NA,TGTGCCAGCAGTTCTCCTTCTAGCGGCAATGAGCAGTTCTTC,CASSSPSSGNEQFF
TRBJ2-5,TRBV4-1,NA,few,TGCGCCAGCAGCCAAGATCTGGCGGGAGAGACCCAGTACTTC,CASSQDLAGETQYF
TRBJ1-4,TRBV30,NA,few,TGTGCCTGGAGTGTACCGAGGGGTGGTGTCGAAAAACTGTTTTTT,CAWSVPRGGVEKLFF
TRBJ2-5,TRBV7-9,TRBD2,NA,TGTGCCAGCAGCCGTACTAGCGGGAGGGCCGCTGAGACCCAGTACTTC,CASSRTSGRAAETQYF
TRBJ1-4,TRBV30,NA,NA,TGTGCCTGGAGTGTTGGACCGGCCGAAAAACTGTTTTTT,CAWSVGPAEKLFF
TRBJ2-7,TRBV27,TRBD1,NA,TGTGCCAGGCGCCGAACCGGGACAGGGCTGAGAGAGCAGTACTTC,CARRRTGTGLREQYF